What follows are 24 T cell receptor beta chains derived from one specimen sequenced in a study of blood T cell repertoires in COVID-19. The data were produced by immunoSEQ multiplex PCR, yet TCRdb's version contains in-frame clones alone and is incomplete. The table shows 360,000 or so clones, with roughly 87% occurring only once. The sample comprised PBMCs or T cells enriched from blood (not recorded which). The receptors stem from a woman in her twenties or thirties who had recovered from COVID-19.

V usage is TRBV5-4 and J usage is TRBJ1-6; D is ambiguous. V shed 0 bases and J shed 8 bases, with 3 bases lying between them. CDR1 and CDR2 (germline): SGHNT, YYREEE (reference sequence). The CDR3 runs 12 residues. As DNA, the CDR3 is TGTGCCAGCAGCTTGGAGCATTCACCCCTCCACTTT. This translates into CASSLEHSPLHF.

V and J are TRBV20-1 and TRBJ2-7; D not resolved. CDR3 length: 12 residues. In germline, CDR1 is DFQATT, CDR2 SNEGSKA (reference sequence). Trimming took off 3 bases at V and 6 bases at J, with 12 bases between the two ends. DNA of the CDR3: TGCAGTGCTAGTTTCGGTAATGTCGAGCAGTACTTC. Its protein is CSASFGNVEQYF.

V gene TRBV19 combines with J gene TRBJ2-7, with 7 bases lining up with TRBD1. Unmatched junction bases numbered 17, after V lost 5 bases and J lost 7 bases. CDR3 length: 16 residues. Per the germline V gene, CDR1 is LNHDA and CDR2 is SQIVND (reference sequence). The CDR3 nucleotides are TGTGCCAGTAGTGCTATACTGGGACAGAGAGTTTGGGAGCAGTACTTC. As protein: CASSAILGQRVWEQYF.

CDR3 in amino acids: CASSPGLSSYNEQFF. CDR3 DNA: TGTGCCAGCAGCCCGGGACTTTCATCCTACAATGAGCAGTTCTTC. This rearrangement joins TRBV28 to TRBJ2-1, with D maybe TRBD2 (6 bases). The germline V gene has CDR1 MDHEN and CDR2 SYDVKM. CDR3 length: 15 amino acids. Trimming pared 6 bases from V and 1 base from J, leaving 13 bases between.

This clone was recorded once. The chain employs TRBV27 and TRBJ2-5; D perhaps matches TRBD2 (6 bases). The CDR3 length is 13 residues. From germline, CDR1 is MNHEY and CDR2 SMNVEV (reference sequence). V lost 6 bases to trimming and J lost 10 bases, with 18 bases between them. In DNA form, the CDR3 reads TGTGCCAGCAGCTCTCGAACTGCGGAGGGCCAGTACTTC. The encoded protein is CASSSRTAEGQYF.

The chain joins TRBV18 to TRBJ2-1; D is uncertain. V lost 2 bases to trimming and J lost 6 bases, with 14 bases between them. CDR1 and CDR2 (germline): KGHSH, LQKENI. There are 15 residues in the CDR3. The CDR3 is CASSPSQSHSNEQFF. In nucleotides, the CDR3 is TGTGCCAGCTCACCAAGTCAAAGCCATAGCAATGAGCAGTTCTTC.

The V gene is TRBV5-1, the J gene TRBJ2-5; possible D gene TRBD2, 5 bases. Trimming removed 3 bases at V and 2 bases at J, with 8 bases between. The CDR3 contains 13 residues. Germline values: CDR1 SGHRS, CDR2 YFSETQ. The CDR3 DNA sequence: TGCGCCAGCAGCTCCAGGACTCAAGAGACCCAGTACTTC. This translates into CASSSRTQETQYF.

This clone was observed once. CDR3 in amino acids: CASSPTIAGRPGELFF. The DNA of the CDR3 is TGTGCCAGCAGCCCAACTATAGCGGGGCGGCCCGGGGAGCTGTTTTTT. This chain uses TRBV13 with TRBJ2-2; 8 bases line up with TRBD2. V lost 5 bases, J lost 6 bases, and 11 bases stayed unmatched. Germline values: CDR1 PRHDT, CDR2 FYEKMQ (reference sequence). CDR3 length: 16 residues. Using reference TRBV13 and TRBJ2-2 for the parts outside the CDR3, the full variable domain is AAGVIQSPRHLIKEKRETATLKCYPIPRHDTVYWYQQGPGQDPQFLISFYEKMQSDKGSIPDRFSAQQFSDYHSELNMSSLELGDSALYFCASSPTIAGRPGELFFGEGSRLTVL.

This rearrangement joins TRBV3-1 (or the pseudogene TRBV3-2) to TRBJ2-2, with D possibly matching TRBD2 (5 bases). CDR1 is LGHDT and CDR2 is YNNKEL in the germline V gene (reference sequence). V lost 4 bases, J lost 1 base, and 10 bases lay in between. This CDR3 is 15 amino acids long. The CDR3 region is CASSLPRGNTGELFF. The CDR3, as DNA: TGTGCCAGCAGCCTACCCCGGGGGAACACCGGGGAGCTGTTTTTT.

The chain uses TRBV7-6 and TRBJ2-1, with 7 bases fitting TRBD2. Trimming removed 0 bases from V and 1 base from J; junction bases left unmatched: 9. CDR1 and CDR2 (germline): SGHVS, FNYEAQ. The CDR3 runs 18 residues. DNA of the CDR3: TGTGCCAGCAGCTTAGCTGCGGGGGTCAGGTTATCCTACAATGAGCAGTTCTTC. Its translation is CASSLAAGVRLSYNEQFF.

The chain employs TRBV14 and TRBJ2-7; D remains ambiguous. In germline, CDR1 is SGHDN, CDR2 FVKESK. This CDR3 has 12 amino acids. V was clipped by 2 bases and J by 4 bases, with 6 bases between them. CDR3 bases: TGTGCCAGCAGCCAAACCCTATACGAGCAGTACTTC. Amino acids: CASSQTLYEQYF.

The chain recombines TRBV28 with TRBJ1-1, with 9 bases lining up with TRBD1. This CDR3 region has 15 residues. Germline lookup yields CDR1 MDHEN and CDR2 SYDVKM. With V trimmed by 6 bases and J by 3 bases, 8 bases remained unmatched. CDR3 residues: CASSETGGADTEAFF. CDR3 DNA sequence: TGTGCCAGCAGCGAAACAGGGGGCGCCGACACTGAAGCTTTCTTT.

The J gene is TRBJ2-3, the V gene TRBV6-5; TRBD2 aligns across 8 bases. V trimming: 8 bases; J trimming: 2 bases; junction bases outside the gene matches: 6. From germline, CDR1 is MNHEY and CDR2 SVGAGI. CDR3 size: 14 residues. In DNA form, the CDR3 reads TGTGCCAGCTCCAAACTAGCGGACACAGATACGCAGTATTTT. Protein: CASSKLADTDTQYF.

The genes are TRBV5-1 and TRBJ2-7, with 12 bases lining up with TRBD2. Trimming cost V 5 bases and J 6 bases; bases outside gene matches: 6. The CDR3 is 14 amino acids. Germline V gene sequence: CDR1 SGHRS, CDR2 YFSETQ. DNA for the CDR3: TGCGCCAGCAGTGTTGGACTAGCGGGAACCGAGCAGTACTTC. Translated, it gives CASSVGLAGTEQYF.

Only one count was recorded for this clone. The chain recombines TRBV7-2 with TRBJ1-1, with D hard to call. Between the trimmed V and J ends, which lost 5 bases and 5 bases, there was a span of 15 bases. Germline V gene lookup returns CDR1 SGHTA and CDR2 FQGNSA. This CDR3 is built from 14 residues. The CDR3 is CASSSLVAGTEAFF. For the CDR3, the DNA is TGTGCCAGCAGCAGTCTGGTCGCGGGGACTGAAGCTTTCTTT.

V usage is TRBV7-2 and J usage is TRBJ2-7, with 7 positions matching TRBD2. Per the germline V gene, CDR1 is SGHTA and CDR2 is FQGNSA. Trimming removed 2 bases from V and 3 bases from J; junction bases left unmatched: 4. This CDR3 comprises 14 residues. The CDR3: CASSLRDYNYEQYF. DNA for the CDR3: TGTGCCAGCAGCTTACGGGACTACAACTACGAGCAGTACTTC.

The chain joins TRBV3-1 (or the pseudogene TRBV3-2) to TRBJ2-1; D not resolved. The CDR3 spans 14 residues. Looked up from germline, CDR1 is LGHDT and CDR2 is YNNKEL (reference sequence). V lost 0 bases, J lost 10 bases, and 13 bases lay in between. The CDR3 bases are TGTGCCAGCAGCCAAGATCTTTTCCTTCGGGAGCAGTTCTTC. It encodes CASSQDLFLREQFF.

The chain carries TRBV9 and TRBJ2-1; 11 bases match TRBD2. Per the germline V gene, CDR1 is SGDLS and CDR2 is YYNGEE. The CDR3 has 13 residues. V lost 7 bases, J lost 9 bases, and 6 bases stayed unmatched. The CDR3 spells CASETSGVGEQFF. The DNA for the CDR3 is TGTGCCAGCGAGACTAGCGGGGTCGGTGAGCAGTTCTTC.

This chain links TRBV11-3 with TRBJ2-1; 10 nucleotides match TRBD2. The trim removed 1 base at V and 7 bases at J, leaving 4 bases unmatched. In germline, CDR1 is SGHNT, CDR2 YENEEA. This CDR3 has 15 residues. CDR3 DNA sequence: TGTGCCAGCAGCTTAGGGCTAGCGGGGGAGAATGAGCAGTTCTTC. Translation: CASSLGLAGENEQFF. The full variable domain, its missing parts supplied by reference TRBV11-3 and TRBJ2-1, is EAGVVQSPRYKIIEKKQPVAFWCNPISGHNTLYWYLQNLGQGPELLIRYENEEAVDDSQLPKDRFSAERLKGVDSTLKIQPAELGDSAVYLCASSLGLAGENEQFFGPGTRLTVL.

CDR3 nucleotides: TGTGCCAGTAAACCTAGCGGCTACAATGAGCAGTTCTTC. Its translation is CASKPSGYNEQFF. The rearrangement joins TRBV19 to TRBJ2-1; 7 positions match TRBD2. Germline CDR1 reads LNHDA; CDR2 reads SQIVND (reference sequence). V was clipped by 7 bases and J by 3 bases; unmatched bases: 3. This CDR3 is 13 amino acids long.

The CDR3 loop is CASSLQAGISTDTQYF. The CDR3 nucleotides are TGCGCCAGCAGCCTCCAGGCGGGGATTAGCACAGATACGCAGTATTTT. The chain couples TRBV5-1 to TRBJ2-3; D might be TRBD2 (6 bases). CDR1 is SGHRS, CDR2 YFSETQ, per germline. This CDR3 spans 16 amino acids. V dropped 4 bases and J dropped 0 bases, with 15 bases sitting between them. Together with reference TRBV5-1 and TRBJ2-3, the CDR3 gives the full variable domain: KAGVTQTPRYLIKTRGQQVTLSCSPISGHRSVSWYQQTPGQGLQFLFEYFSETQRNKGNFPGRFSGRQFSNSRSEMNVSTLELGDSALYLCASSLQAGISTDTQYFGPGTRLTVL.

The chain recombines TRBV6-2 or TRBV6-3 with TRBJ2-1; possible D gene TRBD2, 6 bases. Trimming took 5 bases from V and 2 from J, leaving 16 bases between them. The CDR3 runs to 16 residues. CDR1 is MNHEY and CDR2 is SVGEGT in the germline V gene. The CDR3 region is CASSRTGTSTYNEQFF. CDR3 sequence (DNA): TGTGCCAGCAGTCGAACCGGGACTTCCACCTACAATGAGCAGTTCTTC.

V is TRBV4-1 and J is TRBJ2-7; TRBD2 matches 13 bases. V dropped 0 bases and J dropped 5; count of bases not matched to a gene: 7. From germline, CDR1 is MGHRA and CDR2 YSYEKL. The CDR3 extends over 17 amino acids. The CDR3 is CASSQEPGLAGSNEQYF. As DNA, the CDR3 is TGCGCCAGCAGCCAAGAGCCGGGACTAGCGGGATCGAACGAGCAGTACTTC.

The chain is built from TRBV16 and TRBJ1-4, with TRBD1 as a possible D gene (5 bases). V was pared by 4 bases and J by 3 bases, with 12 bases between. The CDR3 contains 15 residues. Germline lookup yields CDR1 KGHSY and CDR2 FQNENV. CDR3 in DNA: TGTGCCAGCAGCCGAACGGGGGATTCTAATGAAAAACTGTTTTTT. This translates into CASSRTGDSNEKLFF.